Below, 27 T cell receptor beta chains from the same sample are listed, as sequenced in a study of breast tumors, draining lymph nodes, adjacent tissues. TCRdb re-called the multiplex PCR reads with MiXCR, one entry per CDR3 protein. The sample has under 250,000 distinct CDR3 sequences; about 30% are singletons. The lymph nodes were axillary draining lymph nodes from breast cancer patients. The sequencing input was axillary lymph node tissue. Every receptor here comes from a female donor with breast cancer. Some clones in this sample may be carry-over from other donors' samples.

This clonotype has at least ten counts. The CDR3 loop is CASSGDRKETQYF. The CDR3 DNA is TGTGCCAGCAGTGGTGACAGGAAAGAGACCCAGTACTTC. The rearrangement uses TRBV6-1 and TRBJ2-5; D possibly corresponds to TRBD1 (6 bases). The CDR3 length is 13 residues. V was trimmed by 4 bases and J by 3 bases, leaving 9 bases between them. Germline loops: CDR1 MNHNS, CDR2 SASEGT.

The rearrangement joins TRBV5-6 to TRBJ1-6; 8 bases line up with TRBD1. CDR3 size: 15 residues. The germline gives CDR1 SGHDT, CDR2 YYEEEE. V gave up 4 bases and J gave up 6 bases; unmatched junction bases: 6. CDR3 in DNA: TGTGCCAGCAGCCGGACAGGGTCCCTTAATTCACCCCTCCACTTT. Amino acid sequence: CASSRTGSLNSPLHF.

Notes on this clonotype: The CDR3 does not end in the conserved phenylalanine or tryptophan, so this is likely a read error. The V gene is TRBV7-8, the J gene TRBJ2-2; tentatively, D is TRBD2 (5 bases). Trimming left V 1 base short and J 6 bases short, with 9 bases between. The CDR3 extends over 14 amino acids. Looked up from germline, CDR1 is SGHVS and CDR2 is FQNEAQ. The CDR3, as DNA: TGTGCCAGCAGCTTAGTGAAGGAGGCCGGGGAGCTGTTTTTG. Protein product: CASSLVKEAGELFL.

This clonotype has a single count. No conserved phenylalanine or tryptophan is present at the end of the CDR3, so a read error is the likely explanation. The chain joins TRBV19 to TRBJ1-1; 8 positions agree with TRBD1. This CDR3 comprises 12 residues. CDR1 LNHDA and CDR2 SQIVND come from the germline V gene (reference sequence). The trim removed 8 bases at V and 6 bases at J, leaving 5 bases unmatched. The CDR3 spells CASSTGAPEAFV. The DNA for the CDR3 is TGTGCCAGTTCGACAGGGGCCCCTGAAGCTTTCGTT.

This clonotype was found many times. This sequence joins TRBV19 and TRBJ2-5, with D perhaps matching TRBD1 or TRBD2 (5 bases each). The CDR3 has 16 residues. V shed 3 bases and J shed 3 bases, with 17 bases lying between them. Germline V gene sequence: CDR1 LNHDA, CDR2 SQIVND (reference sequence). The CDR3 DNA is TGTGCCAGTAGTATCCTCGGGACCTCCACTGAAGAGACCCAGTACTTC. This codes for CASSILGTSTEETQYF.

As for this clonotype: Mismatch with germline at one junction end may stem from a read error. The chain couples TRBV9 to TRBJ1-6, with D perhaps TRBD1 (6 bases). The germline V gene encodes CDR1 SGDLS and CDR2 YYNGEE. This CDR3 region has 11 residues. The CDR3 nucleotides are TGTGCCAGCAGCGGGGGGACACCCCTCCACTTC. Translating gives CASSGGTPLHF. The full variable domain, rest sourced from reference TRBV9 and TRBJ1-6, is DSGVTQTPKHLITATGQRVTLRCSPRSGDLSVYWYQQSLDQGLQFLIQYYNGEERAKGNILERFSAQQFPDLHSELNLSSLELGDSALYFCASSGGTPLHFGNGTRLTVT.

The rearrangement links TRBV2 to TRBJ1-6; a possible D gene is TRBD1 (6 bases). Germline assignment: CDR1 SNHLY and CDR2 FYNNEI. The CDR3 totals 13 residues. The germline V and J ends were trimmed by 6 bases and 6 bases, with 9 bases remaining between them. The CDR3 nucleotides read TGTGCCAGCAGAAACAGGGTTAATTCACCCCTCCACTTT. This translates into CASRNRVNSPLHF.

The sample holds many counts of this clonotype. V is TRBV5-1 and J is TRBJ2-2; TRBD1 is a possible D gene (5 bases). The V gene's germline CDR1 is SGHRS and CDR2 YFSETQ. CDR3 length: 15 amino acids. With 4 bases removed from V and 0 bases from J, the gap between germline ends came to 10 bases. The CDR3 spells CASSVDNANTGELFF. The CDR3, as DNA: TGCGCCAGCAGCGTGGACAACGCGAACACCGGGGAGCTGTTTTTT.

This clonotype has a count of ten or more. The rearrangement uses TRBV11-3 and TRBJ2-1; TRBD2 matches at 13 bases. J gave up 4 bases and V 0 bases, and 6 bases lay outside the gene matches. CDR1 and CDR2 (germline): SGHNT, YENEEA. The CDR3 totals 18 residues. CDR3 nucleotides: TGTGCCAGCAGCTTAGATTTTGGACTAGCGGGAGTTTACAATGAGCAGTTCTTC. Its protein product is CASSLDFGLAGVYNEQFF.

The V call is TRBV11-2, the J call TRBJ2-3, with 7 positions matching TRBD1. V trimming: 1 base; J trimming: 2 bases; junction bases outside the gene matches: 6. The CDR3 runs to 16 residues. CDR1 is SGHAT, CDR2 FQNNGV, per germline. This CDR3 reads CASSLARGRYTDTQYF. CDR3 sequence (DNA): TGTGCCAGCAGCTTAGCGAGGGGGCGGTACACAGATACGCAGTATTTT.

This clonotype was seen many times. This chain connects TRBV5-1 to TRBJ2-7; D may match TRBD1 or TRBD2 (7 bases each). There are 15 residues in the CDR3. Trimming removed 3 bases at V and 4 bases at J, with 17 bases between. Germline lookup yields CDR1 SGHRS and CDR2 YFSETQ. CDR3 sequence (DNA): TGCGCCAGCAGCTGGGGAGGGGGCGTGATTTACGAGCAGTACTTC. It translates to CASSWGGGVIYEQYF.

The sample holds many counts of this clonotype. This chain uses TRBV20-1 with TRBJ2-1, with 13 positions matching TRBD2. The V gene's germline CDR1 is DFQATT and CDR2 SNEGSKA (reference sequence). V was pared by 0 bases and J by 3 bases, with 5 bases of the junction left unmatched. The CDR3 is 17 residues long. CDR3 region: CSARDPGLAGDYNEQFF. The CDR3 DNA sequence: TGCAGTGCTAGAGATCCCGGACTAGCGGGAGACTACAATGAGCAGTTCTTC.

The V call is TRBV6-1, the J call TRBJ2-7; D uncertain. Between the trimmed V and J ends, which lost 4 bases and 1 base, there was a span of 11 bases. Germline V CDR1 and CDR2: MNHNS, SASEGT. The CDR3 sequence is 14 residues long. The CDR3 DNA follows: TGTGCCAGCAGTGTACTGCCTCCTTCCTACGAGCAGTACTTC. Protein product: CASSVLPPSYEQYF.

This clonotype was seen many times. The chain uses TRBV5-1 and TRBJ1-6, with no clear D. Trimming shortened V by 0 bases and J by 5 bases, and 15 bases separated the two germline ends. CDR3 size: 17 residues. CDR1 and CDR2 (germline): SGHRS, YFSETQ. CDR3 loop: CASSLDAGGRNNSPLHF. The CDR3 coding sequence is TGCGCCAGCAGCTTGGATGCGGGTGGCAGAAATAATTCACCCCTCCACTTT.

This clonotype was counted many times. This sequence joins TRBV20-1 and TRBJ1-6; TRBD1 agrees at 7 bases. The CDR3 extends over 19 amino acids. CDR1 and CDR2 (germline): DFQATT, SNEGSKA (reference sequence). The junction had 18 bases not matched to a gene; V was cut back by 3 bases and J by 4 bases. CDR3 nucleotide sequence: TGCAGTGCTAGTACTCCGGGACAGAAAGGTGGCTCTTATAATTCACCCCTCCACTTT. Its protein product is CSASTPGQKGGSYNSPLHF.

This clonotype has at least ten counts. The genes are TRBV14 and TRBJ2-3; no reliable D call. The CDR3 length is 13 residues. Germline V gene sequence: CDR1 SGHDN, CDR2 FVKESK. V was cut by 4 bases and J by 11 bases, with 16 bases left in between. The CDR3 region has the DNA TGTGCCAGCAGCCTGGCGGCCCGTGGGGTGCAGTATTTT. This translates into CASSLAARGVQYF.

The V and J genes are TRBV18 and TRBJ1-3; TRBD1 might be the D (6 bases). V was pared by 5 bases and J by 2 bases, with 16 bases between. CDR3 length: 16 residues. Germline loops: CDR1 KGHSH, CDR2 LQKENI. DNA for the CDR3: TGTGCCAGCTCATCAAAAACAGGGTTGACTGGAAACACCATATATTTT. Protein product: CASSSKTGLTGNTIYF.

This chain uses TRBV20-1 with TRBJ1-5; D call uncertain. Germline CDR1 reads DFQATT; CDR2 reads SNEGSKA (reference sequence). V was pared by 3 bases and J by 9 bases, with 6 bases between. The length of the CDR3 is 10 residues. CDR3 bases: TGCAGTGCTAGTCCTCTGCCCCAGCATTTT. This encodes CSASPLPQHF.

This clonotype was found many times. V gene TRBV29-1 combines with J gene TRBJ2-2; the D call may be TRBD1 or TRBD2 (5 bases each). The CDR3 spans 13 residues. The germline V and J ends were trimmed by 6 bases and 5 bases, with 13 bases remaining between them. Germline values: CDR1 SQVTM, CDR2 ANQGSEA. CDR3 DNA sequence: TGCAGCGTGGCAAAAGGGACGACCGGGGAGCTGTTTTTT. Translation gives CSVAKGTTGELFF.

This clonotype was detected many times. V is TRBV24-1 and J is TRBJ2-1; D gene ambiguous. CDR3 length: 15 residues. The V gene lost 4 bases and the J gene lost 4 bases, with 13 bases spanning the gap. Per germline, CDR1 KGHDR and CDR2 SFDVKD. For the CDR3, the DNA is TGTGCCACCAGTGAAAACCCCCCCTTGTACAATGAGCAGTTCTTC. Amino acid sequence: CATSENPPLYNEQFF.

Note on this clonotype: Its ends do not fully match the called genes, so a read error is possible. V gene TRBV11-2 combines with J gene TRBJ2-1; 8 nucleotides align to TRBD2. Germline V gene sequence: CDR1 SGHAT, CDR2 FQNNGV. This CDR3 has 15 residues. The CDR3 loop is CASGLLAGLRNEQFF. CDR3 coding DNA: TGTGCCAGCGGCTTGTTAGCGGGACTCCGGAATGAGCAGTTCTTC.

Many counts were recorded for this clonotype. A much larger clone lies one base from this, so it may be a read error. The J gene is TRBJ2-5, the V gene TRBV7-8, with D possibly TRBD2 on 7 matching bases. Germline-derived CDR1 and CDR2 are SGHVS and FQNEAQ. The CDR3 is made up of 15 amino acids. The DNA for the CDR3 is TGTGCCAGCAGCTTAGAGCGGGATAACAGGGAGACCCAGCACTTC. This translates into CASSLERDNRETQHF.

At least ten counts were recorded for this clonotype. The genes are TRBV25-1 and TRBJ1-4, with no clear D. CDR1 MGHDK and CDR2 SYGVNS come from the germline V gene. The length of the CDR3 is 13 residues. Trimming pared 9 bases from V and 5 bases from J, leaving 13 bases between. The CDR3 nucleotides read TGTGCCAGTTCCCAGGTGCCGAATGAAAAACTGTTTTTT. Translation gives CASSQVPNEKLFF. The full variable domain, rest sourced from reference TRBV25-1 and TRBJ1-4, is EADIYQTPRYLVIGTGKKITLECSQTMGHDKMYWYQQDPGMELHLIHYSYGVNSTEKGDLSSESTVSRIRTEHFPLTLESARPSHTSQYLCASSQVPNEKLFFGSGTQLSVL.

This clonotype was recorded at least ten times. The chain has TRBV7-2 and TRBJ1-6; 7 nucleotides match TRBD1. With V trimmed by 1 base and J by 10 bases, 10 bases remained unmatched. The CDR3 has 16 residues. The germline CDR1 and CDR2 sequences are SGHTA and FQGNSA. CDR3 region: CASSLVSQGRGSPLHF. In nucleotides, the CDR3 is TGTGCCAGCAGCTTAGTCTCCCAGGGCAGGGGGTCACCCCTCCACTTT.

This clonotype was recorded at least ten times. The chain's CDR3 is CASSLGGYSYNEQFF. The CDR3, as DNA: TGCGCCAGCAGCTTGGGCGGGTACTCCTACAATGAGCAGTTCTTC. The J gene is TRBJ2-1, the V gene TRBV5-1; D is possibly TRBD2 (5 bases). CDR1 is SGHRS, CDR2 YFSETQ, per germline. Trimming removed 0 bases at V and 0 bases at J, with 7 bases between. CDR3 length: 15 residues.

This clonotype was detected ten times or more. The chain couples TRBV13 to TRBJ2-1, with 7 bases matching TRBD2. The CDR3 runs 17 residues. J gave up 4 bases and V 4 bases, and 13 bases lay outside the gene matches. CDR1 is PRHDT and CDR2 is FYEKMQ in the germline V gene (reference sequence). CDR3 region: CASSSPSPSGIYNEQFF. In DNA, the CDR3 is TGTGCCAGCAGCTCCCCCTCCCCTAGCGGCATATACAATGAGCAGTTCTTC.

With regard to this clonotype: A much bigger clone sits one base away, suggesting this may be a read error. V and J are TRBV20-1 and TRBJ1-3; no reliable D call. This CDR3 region has 12 residues. In germline, CDR1 is DFQATT, CDR2 SNEGSKA (reference sequence). CDR3 amino acids: CSALIPGNTTYF. The CDR3 coding sequence is TGCAGTGCTCTGATCCCTGGAAACACCACATATTTT.